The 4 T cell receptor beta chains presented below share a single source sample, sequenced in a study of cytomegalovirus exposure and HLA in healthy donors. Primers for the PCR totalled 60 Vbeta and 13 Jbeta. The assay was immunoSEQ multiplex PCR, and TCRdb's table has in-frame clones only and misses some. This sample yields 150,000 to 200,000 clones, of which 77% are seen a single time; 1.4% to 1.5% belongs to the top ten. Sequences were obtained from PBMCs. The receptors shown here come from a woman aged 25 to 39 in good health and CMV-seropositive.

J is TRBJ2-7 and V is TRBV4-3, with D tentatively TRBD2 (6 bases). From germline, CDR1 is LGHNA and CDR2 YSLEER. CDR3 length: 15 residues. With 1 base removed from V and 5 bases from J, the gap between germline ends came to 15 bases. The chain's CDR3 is CASSQAAGRMDEQYF. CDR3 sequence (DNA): TGCGCCAGCAGCCAAGCTGCGGGGCGGATGGACGAGCAGTACTTC.

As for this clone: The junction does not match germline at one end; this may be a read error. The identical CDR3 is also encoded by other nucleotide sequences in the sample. CDR3 in DNA: TGTGCCAGCAGTTCCCCGCGGGATTCCTATGAGCAGTACTTC. Its protein is CASSSPRDSYEQYF. This chain connects TRBV27 to TRBJ2-7; D may be TRBD2 (6 bases). Germline CDR1 and CDR2: MNHEY and SMNVEV (reference sequence). This CDR3 has 14 residues.

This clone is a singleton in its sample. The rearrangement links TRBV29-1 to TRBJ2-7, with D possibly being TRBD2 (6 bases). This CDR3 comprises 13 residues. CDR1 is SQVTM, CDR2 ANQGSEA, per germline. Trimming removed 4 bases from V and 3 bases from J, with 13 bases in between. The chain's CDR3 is CSVGGREDYEQYF. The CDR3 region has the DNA TGCAGCGTTGGGGGCAGGGAGGACTACGAGCAGTACTTC.

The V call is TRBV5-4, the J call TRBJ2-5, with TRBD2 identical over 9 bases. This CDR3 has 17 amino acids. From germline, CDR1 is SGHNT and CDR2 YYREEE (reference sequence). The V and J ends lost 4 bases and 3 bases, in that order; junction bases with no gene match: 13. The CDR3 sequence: CASSKVSPGLAKETQYF. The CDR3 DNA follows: TGTGCCAGCAGCAAAGTTTCGCCGGGACTAGCTAAAGAGACCCAGTACTTC.